This TCR beta chain was sequenced for a study of Ad26.COV2.S vaccination and SARS-CoV-2 variants. Comments on this clone: The antigen is undetermined. Distinct nucleotide sequences in the sample also encode this CDR3.

The study's findings and limits: Substantial post-vaccination breadth of spike-specific CD8+ and CD4+ T cell responses was reported.

The CDR3 contains 15 residues. Sequencing used immunoSEQ multiplex PCR; TCRdb keeps in-frame clones, though not all of them. The data contain about 680,000 clones, about 90% of them seen just once; the ten biggest clones take up nearly 1.5%. Regarding treatment: approximately 18 received Ad26.COV2.S at low or high dose, single or two shots; roughly 5 received placebo; per-sample allocation not given. Collection of the samples took place on day 63 after the first injection of vaccine or placebo. An Ad26 vector that expressed Wuhan-strain SARS-CoV-2 spike constituted the vaccine. The V and J genes are TRBV21-1 and TRBJ2-7; the table calls TRBD1, which could not be checked here. TRBV21-1 is annotated as a pseudogene. The sequencing here drew on peripheral blood, taken in a trial of Ad26.COV2.S vaccine versus placebo. This TCR was recovered from a person between 18 and 65 years old who received the Ad26.COV2.S COVID-19 vaccine or a placebo. The CDR3 DNA is TGTGCCAGCAGCCCGCTGGGACAGGGCTTGGATGAGCAGTACTTC. Its protein product is CASSPLGQGLDEQYF.